Presented here are 25 T cell receptor beta chains from one specimen sequenced in a study of control samples from healthy donors and cancer patients. TCRdb's table, derived via immunoSEQ multiplex PCR, lists solely in-frame clones and lacks some. The repertoire consists of tens of thousands of clones, with 75% to 85% occurring once and the leading ten covering 11%. Sequencing was done on a sample of PBMCs. The receptors were sampled from a man aged 55 to 70 with head and neck cancer.

The CDR3 nucleotides are TGTGCCAGCAGCTTTTACAATGAGCAGTTCTTC. Protein: CASSFYNEQFF. V usage is TRBV7-9 and J usage is TRBJ2-1; D is ambiguous. CDR1 and CDR2 from the germline V gene are SEHNR and FQNEAQ (reference sequence). With 3 bases removed from V and 4 bases from J, the gap between germline ends came to 1 base. The CDR3 is 11 amino acids. Full variable domain (remainder filled in from reference TRBV7-9 and TRBJ2-1): DTGVSQNPRHKITKRGQNVTFRCDPISEHNRLYWYRQTLGQGPEFLTYFQNEAQLEKSRLLSDRFSAERPKGSFSTLEIQRTEQGDSAMYLCASSFYNEQFFGPGTRLTVL.

This sequence joins TRBV27 and TRBJ1-5; perhaps TRBD1 as D (6 bases). The CDR3 runs 15 residues. The germline gives CDR1 MNHEY, CDR2 SMNVEV (reference sequence). V dropped 6 bases and J dropped 6 bases, with 18 bases sitting between them. DNA for the CDR3: TGTGCCAGCAGCCCTCTCGAGGGGGGGGGTCAGCCCCAGCATTTT. Its translation: CASSPLEGGGQPQHF.

The chain combines TRBV3-1 (or the pseudogene TRBV3-2) with TRBJ2-7; the D gene is possibly TRBD1 (6 bases). Deletions cut 1 base from V and 2 bases from J, with 6 bases between. The CDR3 is 13 residues long. Germline V CDR1 and CDR2: LGHDT, YNNKEL (reference sequence). CDR3 bases: TGTGCCAGCAGCCAAGCAGGGGCCTACGAGCAGTACTTC. Translating it yields CASSQAGAYEQYF.

The CDR3 DNA sequence: TGTGCCAGCAGCTTGGAACAGGGATTGTGGGGCTACACCTTC. Protein: CASSLEQGLWGYTF. The chain carries TRBV5-5 and TRBJ1-2; D is perhaps TRBD1 (6 bases). This CDR3 contains 14 residues. Looked up from germline, CDR1 is SGHKS and CDR2 is YYEKEE (reference sequence). Trimming removed 0 bases from V and 8 bases from J, with 14 bases in between.

This CDR3 reads CASSSWEQGTDTQYF. In DNA, the CDR3 is TGTGCCAGCAGCTCTTGGGAACAGGGAACAGATACGCAGTATTTT. This rearrangement joins TRBV11-3 to TRBJ2-3; weak D call: TRBD1 (6 bases). The V gene's germline CDR1 is SGHNT and CDR2 YENEEA. The CDR3 runs 15 residues. V was shortened by 4 bases and J by 3 bases, with 14 bases between the two germline ends.

The rearrangement uses TRBV29-1 and TRBJ1-3, with TRBD1 as a possible D gene (5 bases). The CDR3 runs 13 residues. Germline assignment: CDR1 SQVTM and CDR2 ANQGSEA. The V end was cut by 6 bases, the J end by 2 bases, with 11 bases between. CDR3 in DNA: TGCAGCGTAGCCAGGGAAACTGGAAACACCATATATTTT. Protein: CSVARETGNTIYF.

This chain joins TRBV5-1 and TRBJ1-1; 9 bases are shared with TRBD1. CDR1 SGHRS and CDR2 YFSETQ come from the germline V gene. Germline trimming cut 6 bases from V and 3 bases from J; bases unmatched to any gene: 9. The CDR3 has 15 residues. The CDR3 DNA reads TGCGCCAGCACCGAACAGGGGGCGGATTACACTGAAGCTTTCTTT. Translated: CASTEQGADYTEAFF.

The gene calls are TRBV20-1 and TRBJ2-7, with D unclear. CDR1 and CDR2 (germline): DFQATT, SNEGSKA (reference sequence). The CDR3 contains 14 residues. The V and J ends lost 3 bases and 3 bases respectively, with 15 bases between them. The CDR3 coding sequence is TGCAGTGCTAGTAGAAGCTTCGGAAACTACGAGCAGTACTTC. This gives the protein CSASRSFGNYEQYF.

Only one count was recorded for this clone. The chain recombines TRBV11-2 with TRBJ2-7; 7 bases agree with TRBD1. The CDR3 spans 13 residues. CDR1 and CDR2 (germline): SGHAT, FQNNGV. V was pared by 5 bases and J by 6 bases, with 7 bases of the junction left unmatched. CDR3 loop: CASSLEAGGEQYF. In DNA, the CDR3 is TGTGCCAGCAGCCTCGAGGCAGGGGGCGAGCAGTACTTC.

The chain carries TRBV27 and TRBJ2-1; tentative D call: TRBD2 (6 bases). Germline CDR1 and CDR2: MNHEY and SMNVEV (reference sequence). V was shortened by 3 bases and J by 4 bases, with 13 bases between the two germline ends. The CDR3 extends over 15 amino acids. Written as DNA, the CDR3 is TGTGCCAGCAGTTTGTGGCTAGCGCCTTACAATGAGCAGTTCTTC. This sequence encodes CASSLWLAPYNEQFF.

This clone was observed a single time. The V and J genes are TRBV5-4 and TRBJ2-5; TRBD2 matches 8 bases. CDR1 is SGHNT, CDR2 YYREEE, per germline (reference sequence). Trimming at V came to 3 bases and at J to 3 bases, leaving 7 bases not matched to a gene. The CDR3 is 15 amino acids. This CDR3 reads CASSSMTSAKETQYF. The CDR3 region has the DNA TGTGCCAGCAGCTCAATGACTAGCGCCAAAGAGACCCAGTACTTC.

The chain combines TRBV7-2 with TRBJ2-7, with 7 nucleotides matching TRBD1. This CDR3 comprises 16 residues. The V gene end was trimmed by 5 bases and the J gene end by 5 bases; junction bases not matched to a gene: 15. Per germline, CDR1 SGHTA and CDR2 FQGNSA. CDR3 residues: CASSDQDRASENEQYF. The CDR3, as DNA: TGTGCCAGCAGCGACCAAGACAGGGCGAGTGAGAACGAGCAGTACTTC.

The CDR3 bases are TGCAGCGGGGCTTGGGGGCACACTGAAGCTTTCTTT. Protein product: CSGAWGHTEAFF. This rearrangement joins TRBV29-1 to TRBJ1-1; D is possibly TRBD1 (6 bases). Per the germline V gene, CDR1 is SQVTM and CDR2 is ANQGSEA. V lost 7 bases, J lost 3 bases, and 12 bases lay in between. The CDR3 extends over 12 amino acids.

This clone is a singleton in its sample. The chain uses TRBV19 and TRBJ2-3; a possible D gene is TRBD2 (6 bases). The CDR3 runs to 13 residues. V was clipped by 7 bases and J by 1 base, with 9 bases between them. Germline values: CDR1 LNHDA, CDR2 SQIVND (reference sequence). The CDR3 DNA is TGTGCCAGTAAAACGGGAGGCACAGATACGCAGTATTTT. Amino acids: CASKTGGTDTQYF.

This clone appeared a few times. The V call is TRBV6-6, the J call TRBJ2-2; perhaps TRBD2 as D (7 bases). V lost 2 bases, J lost 3 bases, and 10 bases lay in between. In germline, CDR1 is MNHNY, CDR2 SVGAGI (reference sequence). The CDR3 sequence is 15 residues long. Here the CDR3 reads CASSYLGGHTGELFF. DNA of the CDR3: TGTGCCAGCAGTTACCTCGGGGGGCACACCGGGGAGCTGTTTTTT.

This chain uses TRBV28 with TRBJ1-5; no definite D call. Trimming took off 0 bases at V and 9 bases at J, with 6 bases between the two ends. This CDR3 has 12 amino acids. Germline-derived CDR1 and CDR2 are MDHEN and SYDVKM. The CDR3 DNA follows: TGTGCCAGCAGTTTATGGGCGGCGCCCCAGCATTTT. It codes for CASSLWAAPQHF.

J is TRBJ1-1 and V is TRBV7-2; no clear D. Between the trimmed V and J ends, which lost 1 base and 7 bases, there was a span of 13 bases. There are 14 residues in the CDR3. Germline CDR1 reads SGHTA; CDR2 reads FQGNSA. CDR3 sequence: CASSLGRGFREAFF. Written as DNA, the CDR3 is TGTGCCAGCAGCTTAGGACGGGGATTTCGTGAAGCTTTCTTT.

This clone has a handful of counts. Germline is not matched at one junction end, which may reflect a read error. The V gene is TRBV7-9, the J gene TRBJ2-7; no definite D call. Germline-derived CDR1 and CDR2 are SEHNR and FQNEAQ (reference sequence). The length of the CDR3 is 13 residues. CDR3 bases: TGTGCCAGCAGCCTTCCCACCACGGGCACCTTAATATTC. It specifies CASSLPTTGTLIF.

CDR3 sequence: CASSAYSRRETGQPQHF. CDR3 DNA: TGTGCCAGCAGTGCCTATAGTCGCAGGGAAACGGGTCAGCCCCAGCATTTT. This chain joins TRBV6-4 and TRBJ1-5; tentative D call: TRBD1 (5 bases). Germline CDR1 is MRHNA and CDR2 is SNTAGT. Trimming took off 4 bases at V and 6 bases at J, with 22 bases between the two ends. The CDR3 covers 17 residues.

The chain employs TRBV15 and TRBJ2-1; TRBD2 might be the D (5 bases). CDR1 and CDR2 (germline): LNHNV, YYDKDF (reference sequence). The CDR3 is 14 amino acids. The V gene lost 0 bases and the J gene lost 10 bases, with 13 bases spanning the gap. CDR3 coding DNA: TGTGCCACCAGCAGAGATACTAGTCCGAGGGAGCAGTTCTTC. This codes for CATSRDTSPREQFF.

The CDR3 coding sequence is TGTGCCAGCAGTCAGCCGGGACTAGCCTACGAGCAGTACTTC. Its translation is CASSQPGLAYEQYF. The rearrangement joins TRBV27 to TRBJ2-7; 8 bases match TRBD2. CDR3 size: 14 residues. The germline V gene encodes CDR1 MNHEY and CDR2 SMNVEV (reference sequence). V was pared by 5 bases and J by 2 bases, with 5 bases of the junction left unmatched.

The V call is TRBV18, the J call TRBJ2-3; D uncertain. Germline V gene data show CDR1 as KGHSH and CDR2 as LQKENI. V dropped 4 bases and J dropped 4 bases, with 6 bases sitting between them. The CDR3 is 12 amino acids. The CDR3 coding sequence is TGTGCCAGCTCACAATCGGCAGATACGCAGTATTTT. Its translation: CASSQSADTQYF.

This clone has just a few counts. The chain joins TRBV7-8 to TRBJ2-2, with 8 positions matching TRBD1. The CDR3 length is 15 residues. Per the germline V gene, CDR1 is SGHVS and CDR2 is FQNEAQ. V lost 4 bases to trimming and J lost 6 bases; unmatched junction nucleotides: 7. The DNA for the CDR3 is TGTGCCAGCAGCTCCAGGGGGCGCAGAGCCGGGGAGCTGTTTTTT. Protein product: CASSSRGRRAGELFF.

The chain has TRBV11-2 and TRBJ2-3, with D maybe TRBD1 (5 bases). Per germline, CDR1 SGHAT and CDR2 FQNNGV. V gave up 2 bases and J gave up 1 base, with 16 bases separating them. The CDR3 runs to 17 residues. The DNA for the CDR3 is TGTGCCAGCAGCTTACATTCATGGACACGGGGCACAGATACGCAGTATTTT. Protein: CASSLHSWTRGTDTQYF.

This sequence joins TRBV5-4 and TRBJ2-3; D unclear. Trimming stripped 2 bases from V and 1 base from J, with 5 bases between. Germline-derived CDR1 and CDR2 are SGHNT and YYREEE (reference sequence). CDR3 length: 13 amino acids. CDR3 residues: CASSFFRTDTQYF. The CDR3 DNA reads TGTGCCAGCAGCTTTTTCCGCACAGATACGCAGTATTTT.